This T cell receptor (beta chain) was obtained from a study of T cell clonotyping in hematopoietic cell transplantation. Study-level information: Recipient samples before transplant were obtained post-cytoreduction. Broader study findings: Recipient TCR diversity dropped after transplant; expanded clonotypes rose from day 30 to 180.

Of note for this clone: Its antigen is not identified.

Profiled with immunoSEQ multiplex PCR; TCRdb holds only in-frame clones, not every one. The profile shows 15,000 to 20,000 clones, about 82% of them singletons. Time point specified: recipient sample about 28 days before transplant, after cytoreduction. CDR3 size: 15 residues. Germline-derived CDR1 and CDR2 are MGHDK and SYGVNS. V was cut by 4 bases and J by 0 bases, with 10 bases left in between. Material: peripheral blood mononuclear cells, obtained before stem cell transplant. The V and J genes are TRBV25-1 and TRBJ1-3; D is undetermined. This receptor was obtained from a middle-aged man with acute myeloid leukemia. Some clones in this sample may be carry-over from other donors' samples. The CDR3 sequence: CASSANPISGNTIYF. CDR3 sequence (DNA): TGTGCCAGCAGTGCGAACCCGATCTCTGGAAACACCATATATTTT.